This section outlines one TCR beta chain sequence together with its context. The germline CDR1 and CDR2 sequences are MNHEY and SMNVEV (reference sequence). This CDR3 region has 12 residues. After removal of 6 bases from V and 5 bases from J, the junction contained 0 bases not matched to a gene. The protocol was immunoSEQ multiplex PCR, while the TCRdb copy is restricted to in-frame clones and leaves out a portion. The sample yields a few hundred thousand clones, about 90% seen once. Recovered status in Cohort 3 required two negative PCRs, clearance, or symptom resolution. The record originates from a study of blood T cell repertoires in COVID-19. Study-level information: Acute and convalescent COVID-19 specimens originated in the United States, Italy and Spain. PBMCs, B-cell-depleted T cells, or T cells were the source of the cDNA or gDNA that made up the material.

The chain employs TRBV27 and TRBJ1-1; TRBD1 aligns across 10 bases. The sample taken for sequencing was PBMCs or T cells enriched from blood (not recorded which). The receptor comes from a woman in her 30s who had recovered from COVID-19. Written as DNA, the CDR3 is TGTGCCAGCAGGGACAGGGGGACTGAAGCTTTCTTT. As protein: CASRDRGTEAFF.